This TCR beta chain was sequenced for a study of T cell changes during pregnancy in multiple sclerosis. Here immunoSEQ multiplex PCR was the method, and the copy in TCRdb shows in-frame clones only, minus some. The data hold over 65,000 clones, with less than 95% observed a single time. Germline CDR1 and CDR2: MNHGY and SVAAGI. The CDR3 contains 14 residues. V trimming: 4 bases; J trimming: 3 bases; junction bases outside the gene matches: 5. This receptor was identified in a female donor with multiple sclerosis, enrolled in a pregnancy study. The source was peripheral blood, collected in the second trimester of pregnancy. This sequence joins TRBV6-9 and TRBJ1-1; TRBD1 matches 7 bases. Written as DNA, the CDR3 is TGTGCCAGCAGTTCACAGGGGCGGTACACTGAAGCTTTCTTT. It specifies CASSSQGRYTEAFF.